This T cell receptor beta chain was captured by sequencing in a study of shared clonotypes between healthy human individuals. Of note for this clone: Antigen specificity is unknown.

The assay was carried out at the deep level. Profiled with immunoSEQ multiplex PCR; TCRdb holds only in-frame clones, not every one. The data contain 950,000 to 1,300,000 clones, under 80% of them seen just once; the ten biggest clones take up 1.4%. Study results and caveats: Owing to a small donor count, the genetic and exposure-history diversity represented was limited.

Germline CDR1 reads MNHEY; CDR2 reads SVGAGI. The CDR3 is made up of 15 amino acids. The V segment lost 3 bases and the J segment 6 bases; nucleotides outside the gene matches: 9. The chain joins TRBV6-5 to TRBJ2-7; 9 bases match TRBD2. Sequenced: memory CD4+ T cells sorted from blood. Subset given: CD45RA-negative fraction. This clonotype was sampled from a young man in good health. The CDR3 bases are TGTGCCAGCAGTTATTTAGCGGGAGCGTCCGGCGAGCAGTACTTC. It yields the protein CASSYLAGASGEQYF.